This T cell receptor (beta chain) was captured in a study of long-term antiretroviral therapy in people with HIV. The CDR3 has 15 amino acids. Germline loops: CDR1 SGHTA, CDR2 FQGNSA. Between the trimmed V and J ends, which lost 3 bases and 0 bases, there was a span of 9 bases. The immunoSEQ assay was v3.0, run at survey level. TCRdb's table, derived via immunoSEQ multiplex PCR, lists solely in-frame clones and lacks some. This table has more than 35,000 clones, 80% to 85% appearing once. Turning to this clone: No antigen is known for it.

Findings of the study overall: Collection of the blood took place between about 2004 and 2018. The ART regimens in use then may have been less effective than current ones.

The sequence was collected from a man between 18 and 35 years old with HIV. The V call is TRBV7-2, the J call TRBJ2-4; D might be TRBD2 (5 bases). The sample in question was unsorted PBMCs, obtained 1.5 years after starting antiretroviral therapy. CDR3 in DNA: TGTGCCAGCAGCTTCGAGGGATTAGCCAAAAACATTCAGTACTTC. It is translated as CASSFEGLAKNIQYF.